This TCR beta chain was observed in a study of shared clonotypes between healthy human individuals. Overall study results and limits: Since donors were few, the genetic and exposure-history diversity represented was limited.

When replicate PCRs were run on unsorted PBMC, they used around 290 ng DNA, 25,000 to 30,000 T cell genomes. The assay was immunoSEQ multiplex PCR, and TCRdb's table has in-frame clones only and misses some. The sample shows about 470,000 clones, 70% to 80% of them seen only once. V was cut by 5 bases and J by 0 bases, with 15 bases left in between. The CDR3 length is 16 residues. From germline, CDR1 is LNHDA and CDR2 SQIVND (reference sequence). Comments on this clone: Its specificity is not known.

The sample was PBMCs. This TCR was sampled from a woman aged 40 to 55 in good health. Some clones in this sample may be carry-over from other donors' samples. The rearrangement uses TRBV19 and TRBJ2-3; TRBD2 is a possible D gene (5 bases). The CDR3 loop reads CASSGGQTDSTDTQYF. In DNA, the CDR3 is TGTGCCAGTAGTGGCGGGCAAACCGACAGCACAGATACGCAGTATTTT.